These 25 T cell receptor beta chains were all obtained from the same sample, sequenced in a study of T cell responses to AZD1222 COVID-19 vaccine. Data came from immunoSEQ multiplex PCR; TCRdb stores just in-frame clones and leaves some out. The data show about 110,000 clones, roughly 87% seen once. This material consisted of peripheral blood, taken on day 0 of AZD1222 vaccination. The source of these receptors is an adult in good health.

For the CDR3, the DNA is TGTGCCAGCAGTCCCTTAACGGCGGGGGGCACCGGGGAGCTGTTTTTT. Translated, it gives CASSPLTAGGTGELFF. The genes are TRBV14 and TRBJ2-2, with 8 positions matching TRBD2. The CDR3 is made up of 16 amino acids. Losses at the gene ends were 6 bases for V and 4 bases for J; bases not matched to a gene: 10. CDR1 SGHDN and CDR2 FVKESK come from the germline V gene.

J is TRBJ1-4 and V is TRBV15; unclear D gene. Germline loops: CDR1 LNHNV, CDR2 YYDKDF (reference sequence). The CDR3 runs to 16 residues. Deletions cut 0 bases from V and 5 bases from J, with 13 bases between. This chain's CDR3 is CATSRDQARTNEKLFF. The CDR3, as DNA: TGTGCCACCAGCAGAGATCAGGCAAGGACGAATGAAAAACTGTTTTTT.

The rearrangement joins TRBV27 to TRBJ2-7, with D uncertain. Germline V gene sequence: CDR1 MNHEY, CDR2 SMNVEV (reference sequence). The CDR3 is made up of 13 amino acids. Trimming cost V 6 bases and J 2 bases, with 11 bases left between them. CDR3 DNA: TGTGCCAGCAGCACCCCGAAGGCCTACGAGCAGTACTTC. This codes for CASSTPKAYEQYF.

V and J are TRBV28 and TRBJ1-6; perhaps TRBD1 as D (5 bases). Germline V gene data show CDR1 as MDHEN and CDR2 as SYDVKM. The CDR3 is made up of 14 amino acids. Trimming removed 2 bases at V and 11 bases at J, with 13 bases between. The CDR3 nucleotides are TGTGCCAGCAGTTTAGGGGACGGTTTTGCACCCCTCCACTTT. Translating it yields CASSLGDGFAPLHF. The full variable domain, its missing parts supplied by reference TRBV28 and TRBJ1-6, is DVKVTQSSRYLVKRTGEKVFLECVQDMDHENMFWYRQDPGLGLRLIYFSYDVKMKEKGDIPEGYSVSREKKERFSLILESASTNQTSMYLCASSLGDGFAPLHFGNGTRLTVT.

The rearrangement joins TRBV11-3 to TRBJ2-7; 7 bases line up with TRBD2. The length of the CDR3 is 13 residues. V dropped 8 bases and J dropped 2; count of bases not matched to a gene: 6. The germline V gene has CDR1 SGHNT and CDR2 YENEEA. CDR3 amino acids: CASRGLVAYEQYF. Here the CDR3 DNA reads TGTGCCAGCCGAGGACTAGTCGCCTACGAGCAGTACTTC.

The chain combines TRBV2 with TRBJ1-5; 8 bases map to TRBD1. V shed 8 bases and J 2 bases; nucleotides not matched to a gene: 8. Per germline, CDR1 SNHLY and CDR2 FYNNEI. The CDR3 extends over 15 amino acids. The CDR3 sequence: CASLNGQGGNQPQHF. DNA for the CDR3: TGTGCCAGCCTAAACGGACAGGGAGGCAATCAGCCCCAGCATTTT.

The chain links TRBV5-1 to TRBJ1-1, with D uncertain. Trimming took off 4 bases at V and 0 bases at J, with 10 bases between the two ends. Germline V lookup: CDR1 SGHRS, CDR2 YFSETQ. CDR3 size: 14 residues. The chain's CDR3 is CASSLGAMNTEAFF. The DNA for the CDR3 is TGCGCCAGCAGCCTCGGCGCCATGAACACTGAAGCTTTCTTT.

The chain carries TRBV7-3 and TRBJ2-3; D is uncertain. V dropped 1 base and J dropped 0 bases, with 5 bases sitting between them. CDR1 and CDR2 from the germline V gene are SGHTA and FQGTGA. This CDR3 spans 14 amino acids. The CDR3 sequence: CASSLNPSTDTQYF. The DNA of the CDR3 is TGTGCCAGCAGCTTAAACCCTAGCACAGATACGCAGTATTTT.

The chain combines TRBV4-3 with TRBJ1-4; D gene ambiguous. Germline CDR1 LGHNA, CDR2 YSLEER. V lost 0 bases and J lost 2, with 7 bases in between. This CDR3 region has 15 residues. The CDR3 loop is CASSQETITNEKLFF. CDR3 nucleotides: TGCGCCAGCAGCCAAGAAACAATTACTAATGAAAAACTGTTTTTT.

This clone has a single count. This chain uses TRBV5-1 with TRBJ2-7, with TRBD1 identical over 9 bases. The ends lost 0 bases at V and 4 bases at J; junction bases unmatched: 5. This CDR3 has 15 residues. Per the germline V gene, CDR1 is SGHRS and CDR2 is YFSETQ. The DNA for the CDR3 is TGCGCCAGCAGCTTGGGTACAGGGGGCACGTACGAGCAGTACTTC. This sequence encodes CASSLGTGGTYEQYF.

The CDR3 nucleotides are TGTGCCAGTAGTTTATGGGGACAGGGGGTGTATGAGCAGTTCTTC. This translates into CASSLWGQGVYEQFF. The chain uses TRBV19 and TRBJ2-1, with 11 bases lining up with TRBD1. The CDR3 is made up of 15 amino acids. Germline CDR1 is LNHDA and CDR2 is SQIVND (reference sequence). V shed 5 bases and J 8 bases; nucleotides not matched to a gene: 8.

V is TRBV7-9 and J is TRBJ2-7, with D possibly being TRBD2 (5 bases). The CDR3 length is 16 residues. Germline CDR1 reads SEHNR; CDR2 reads FQNEAQ (reference sequence). V lost 2 bases and J lost 3, with 17 bases in between. The CDR3 DNA reads as TGTGCCAGCAGCTTAACGATAGGGATCGAGGGCTACGAGCAGTACTTC. Translation gives CASSLTIGIEGYEQYF.

The rearrangement joins TRBV12-5 to TRBJ1-3, with D perhaps TRBD1 (5 bases). Trimming removed 4 bases at V and 4 bases at J, with 14 bases between. Germline CDR1 is LGHNT and CDR2 is FRNRAP. The CDR3 covers 15 residues. CDR3 sequence: CASGSPGGVGNTIYF. CDR3 nucleotides: TGTGCTAGTGGTTCGCCGGGGGGGGTAGGAAACACCATATATTTT.

Ten or more counts support this clone. The J gene is TRBJ2-7, the V gene TRBV6-5; TRBD1 agrees at 9 bases. CDR3 size: 13 residues. V was pared by 8 bases and J by 2 bases, with 4 bases of the junction left unmatched. The V gene's germline CDR1 is MNHEY and CDR2 SVGAGI. CDR3 nucleotide sequence: TGTGCCAGCGGGGACAGGGTTGCCTACGAGCAGTACTTC. Translated, it gives CASGDRVAYEQYF.

The chain employs TRBV5-4 and TRBJ1-6, with 7 bases matching TRBD1. J was trimmed by 13 bases and V by 0 bases; bases with no gene match: 4. The CDR3 is made up of 13 amino acids. Germline CDR1 SGHNT, CDR2 YYREEE (reference sequence). The CDR3 DNA reads as TGTGCCAGCAGCTTGGAGACAGGGAATCCCCTCCACTTT. Protein sequence: CASSLETGNPLHF.

The rearrangement links TRBV24-1 to TRBJ1-5, with 9 positions matching TRBD1. J gave up 5 bases and V 9 bases, and 7 bases lay outside the gene matches. CDR3 length: 14 residues. Per germline, CDR1 KGHDR and CDR2 SFDVKD. DNA for the CDR3: TGTGCCACCGGGGACAGGGCCGGCCATCAGCCCCAGCATTTT. Translating it yields CATGDRAGHQPQHF.

The chain joins TRBV6-5 to TRBJ1-2; 7 bases map to TRBD1. V was clipped by 5 bases and J by 4 bases; unmatched bases: 7. Germline V CDR1 and CDR2: MNHEY, SVGAGI. The CDR3 totals 14 residues. The DNA of the CDR3 is TGTGCCAGCAGTCTACCGGGACAGCTCTATGGCTACACCTTC. Translating it yields CASSLPGQLYGYTF.

The rearrangement links TRBV5-4 to TRBJ2-5; TRBD2 matches 7 bases. This CDR3 has 14 residues. Germline trimming cut 4 bases from V and 3 bases from J; bases unmatched to any gene: 6. Germline loops: CDR1 SGHNT, CDR2 YYREEE (reference sequence). The CDR3 nucleotides read TGTGCCAGCAGCCCCGTCGGGGGGAAAGAGACCCAGTACTTC. Translating it yields CASSPVGGKETQYF. The full variable domain, in which reference TRBV5-4 and TRBJ2-5 provide the parts outside the CDR3, is ETGVTQSPTHLIKTRGQQVTLRCSSQSGHNTVSWYQQALGQGPQFIFQYYREEENGRGNFPPRFSGLQFPNYSSELNVNALELDDSALYLCASSPVGGKETQYFGPGTRLLVL.

This chain links TRBV18 with TRBJ2-7, with D hard to call. V was trimmed by 3 bases and J by 8 bases, leaving 8 bases between them. There are 11 residues in the CDR3. From germline, CDR1 is KGHSH and CDR2 LQKENI. The CDR3 here is CASSPDLQQYF. For the CDR3, the DNA is TGTGCCAGCTCACCTGACCTCCAGCAGTACTTC.

J is TRBJ1-2 and V is TRBV19, with a possible D match to TRBD1 (6 bases). The germline V gene has CDR1 LNHDA and CDR2 SQIVND (reference sequence). V was cut by 7 bases and J by 2 bases, with 8 bases left in between. The CDR3 length is 12 residues. The CDR3, as DNA: TGTGCCAGTACGCAGGGGAACTATGGCTACACCTTC. Encoded protein: CASTQGNYGYTF.

The rearrangement joins TRBV30 to TRBJ1-1, with 8 nucleotides matching TRBD1. Germline CDR1 is GTSNPN and CDR2 is SVGIG (reference sequence). Trimming removed 4 bases from V and 5 bases from J; junction bases left unmatched: 6. The CDR3 consists of 13 residues. This chain's CDR3 is CAWIVQGGTEAFF. In DNA form, the CDR3 reads TGTGCCTGGATTGTACAGGGGGGTACTGAAGCTTTCTTT.

The chain combines TRBV9 with TRBJ2-1; 10 positions match TRBD2. V dropped 1 base and J dropped 8; count of bases not matched to a gene: 15. The CDR3 loop spans 18 amino acids. Germline V gene lookup returns CDR1 SGDLS and CDR2 YYNGEE. In nucleotides, the CDR3 is TGTGCCAGCAGCGTAAGTCAGCCGGCTAGCGGGAGAATAGATGAGCAGTTCTTC. This encodes CASSVSQPASGRIDEQFF.

The rearrangement uses TRBV6-5 and TRBJ2-1; D is possibly TRBD1 (5 bases). V dropped 8 bases and J dropped 5 bases, with 13 bases sitting between them. This CDR3 comprises 13 residues. The germline V gene encodes CDR1 MNHEY and CDR2 SVGAGI. This CDR3 is CASGAYRDNEQFF. The CDR3 nucleotides read TGTGCCAGCGGGGCTTACCGGGACAATGAGCAGTTCTTC.

The rearrangement links TRBV20-1 to TRBJ2-1; 8 bases align to TRBD2. Germline V CDR1 and CDR2: DFQATT, SNEGSKA (reference sequence). Losses at the gene ends were 3 bases for V and 0 bases for J; bases not matched to a gene: 13. The CDR3 is 18 residues long. DNA of the CDR3: TGCAGTGCTAGTCTGGCGGGAGGCCCTAATCCCTCCTACAATGAGCAGTTCTTC. Translated: CSASLAGGPNPSYNEQFF.

The chain is built from TRBV3-1 (or the pseudogene TRBV3-2) and TRBJ2-7; 7 bases fit TRBD1. CDR1 and CDR2 (germline): LGHDT, YNNKEL (reference sequence). V trimming: 5 bases; J trimming: 3 bases; junction bases outside the gene matches: 10. The CDR3 runs to 15 residues. The CDR3 DNA is TGTGCCAGCAGCTCTCGACAGGGCCTTGGCTACGAGCAGTACTTC. The encoded protein is CASSSRQGLGYEQYF.